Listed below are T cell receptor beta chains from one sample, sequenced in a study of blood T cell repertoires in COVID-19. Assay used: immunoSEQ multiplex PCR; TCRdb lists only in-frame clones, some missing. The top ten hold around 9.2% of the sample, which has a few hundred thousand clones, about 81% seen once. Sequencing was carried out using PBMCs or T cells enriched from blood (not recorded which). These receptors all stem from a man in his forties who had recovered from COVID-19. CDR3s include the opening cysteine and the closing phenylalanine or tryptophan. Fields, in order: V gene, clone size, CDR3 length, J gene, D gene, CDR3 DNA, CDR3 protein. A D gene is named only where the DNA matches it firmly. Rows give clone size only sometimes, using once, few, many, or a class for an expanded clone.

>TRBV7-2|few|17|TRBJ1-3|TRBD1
TGTGCCAGCAGCTTAGGGGGGACAGGGGGCTCTGGAAACACCATATATTTT
CASSLGGTGGSGNTIYF
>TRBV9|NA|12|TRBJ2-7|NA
TGTGCCAGCAGCGTGGGAGAAGGCGAGCAGTACTTC
CASSVGEGEQYF
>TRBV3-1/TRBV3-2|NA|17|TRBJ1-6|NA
TGTGCCAGCAGCCGCCGGACAGTAAGGCGGGTTGATTCACCCCTCCACTTT
CASSRRTVRRVDSPLHF
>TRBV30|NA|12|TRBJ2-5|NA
TGTGCCTTAAACCCCGGCGGGGAGACCCAGTACTTC
CALNPGGETQYF
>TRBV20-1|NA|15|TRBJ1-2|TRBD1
TGCAGTGCTAGTAGTCAGGGGGCGGGTGGCTATGGCTACACCTTC
CSASSQGAGGYGYTF
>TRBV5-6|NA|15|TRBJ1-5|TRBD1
TGTGCCAGCAGCTTGGCCGGGACAGAGGATCAGCCCCAGCATTTT
CASSLAGTEDQPQHF
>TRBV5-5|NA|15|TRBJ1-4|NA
TGTGCCAGCAGCGCGCGACAGGCAACTAATGAAAAACTGTTTTTT
CASSARQATNEKLFF
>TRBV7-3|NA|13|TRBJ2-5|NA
TGTGCCAGCAGCCGGGGTGGAGGAGAGACCCGGTACTTC
CASSRGGGETRYF
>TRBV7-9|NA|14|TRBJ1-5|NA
TGTGCCAGCAGCCCGGACAGAAACAATCAGCCCCAGCATTTT
CASSPDRNNQPQHF
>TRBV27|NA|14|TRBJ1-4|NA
TGTGCCAGCCGTTTACGGGGGGGCGGTGAAAAACTGTTTTTT
CASRLRGGGEKLFF
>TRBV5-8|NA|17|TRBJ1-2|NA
TGTGCCAGCAGCGCCCCGGGACCCCGGGTCCAGGGGTATGGCTACACCTTC
CASSAPGPRVQGYGYTF
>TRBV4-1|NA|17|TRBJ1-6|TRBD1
TGCGCCAGCAGCCAAGAAGTTGGGGTCAGGGGGAATTCACCCCTCCACTTT
CASSQEVGVRGNSPLHF
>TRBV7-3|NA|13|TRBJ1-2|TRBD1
TGTGCCAGCAGCACGACAGGGCAGGGCGGCTACACCTTC
CASSTTGQGGYTF
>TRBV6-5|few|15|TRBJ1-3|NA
TGTGCCAGCGGAGGACGGGCGAACTCTGGAAACACCATATATTTT
CASGGRANSGNTIYF
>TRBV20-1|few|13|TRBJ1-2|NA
TGCAGTGCTAGTCAGCAGGGGATCGGCGGCTACACCTTC
CSASQQGIGGYTF
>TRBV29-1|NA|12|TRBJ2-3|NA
TGCAGCGTGGATCATGGACAGAATACGCAGTATTTT
CSVDHGQNTQYF
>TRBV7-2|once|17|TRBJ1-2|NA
TGTGCCAGCAGCCCAACCATAGGCAGTCGGAGGGGATATGGCTACACCTTC
CASSPTIGSRRGYGYTF
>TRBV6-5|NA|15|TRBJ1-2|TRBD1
TGTGCCAGCAGGTCGGACAGGCTAGCTAACTATGGCTACACCTTC
CASRSDRLANYGYTF
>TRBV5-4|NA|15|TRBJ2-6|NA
TGTGCCAGCAGTCAGGAGGTCTCTGGGGCCAACGTCCTGACTTTC
CASSQEVSGANVLTF
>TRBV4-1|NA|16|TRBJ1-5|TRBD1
TGCGCCAGCAGCCAAGGGACAGGGGGAGACTATCAGCCCCAGCATTTT
CASSQGTGGDYQPQHF
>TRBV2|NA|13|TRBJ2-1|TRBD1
TGTGCCAGCAGTGGACAGGGCTACAATGAGCAGTTCTTC
CASSGQGYNEQFF
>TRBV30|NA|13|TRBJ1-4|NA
TGTGCCCAGAAGGGAGCTTGGAATGAAAAACTGTTTTTT
CAQKGAWNEKLFF
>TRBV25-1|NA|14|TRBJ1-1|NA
TGTGCCAGCAGAGGGGCGGAGACAGGCCATGAAGCTTTCTTT
CASRGAETGHEAFF
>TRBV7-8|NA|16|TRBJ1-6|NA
TGTGCCAGCAGCTTAGCTAGGGGTTTTAGGAATTCACCCCTCCACTTT
CASSLARGFRNSPLHF
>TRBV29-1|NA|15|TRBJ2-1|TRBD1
TGCAGCGGGGCCTACTACGGGACAGGGGGCAATGAGCAGTTCTTC
CSGAYYGTGGNEQFF
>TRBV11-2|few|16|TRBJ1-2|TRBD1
TGTGCCAGCAGCCTACGGACAGGGAAGGACGGCTATGGCTACACCTTC
CASSLRTGKDGYGYTF
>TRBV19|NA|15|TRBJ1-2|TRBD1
TGTGCCAGTAGTAGTGGGACAGCGGGGGACTATGGCTACACCTTC
CASSSGTAGDYGYTF
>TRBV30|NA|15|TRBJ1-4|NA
TGTGCCTTTAATTACGGGTCCTCCAGCGGTGAAAAACTGTTTTTT
CAFNYGSSSGEKLFF
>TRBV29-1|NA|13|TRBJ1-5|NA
TGCAGCGTTCAAGACAGTAGCAATCAGCCCCAGCATTTT
CSVQDSSNQPQHF
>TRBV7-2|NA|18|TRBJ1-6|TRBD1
TGTGCCAGCAGAAGGGACAGAGGGGCGGATATGTATAATTCACCCCTCCACTTT
CASRRDRGADMYNSPLHF
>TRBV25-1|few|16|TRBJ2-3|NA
TGTGCCAGCAGTGAGCATCGACCTACAGATCCAGATACGCAGTATTTT
CASSEHRPTDPDTQYF
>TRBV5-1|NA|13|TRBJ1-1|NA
TGCGCCAGCAGCTTAAACGGCGGCACTGAAGCTTTCTTT
CASSLNGGTEAFF
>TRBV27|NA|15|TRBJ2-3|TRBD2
TGTGCCAGCACTCTGCTAGCGGGATTTTCGGGGGAGCAGTATTTT
CASTLLAGFSGEQYF
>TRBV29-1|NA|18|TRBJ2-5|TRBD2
TGCAGCGTTCGGCGAGGTGGGTTAGCGGGGGCGAGGGGAGAGACCCAGTACTTC
CSVRRGGLAGARGETQYF
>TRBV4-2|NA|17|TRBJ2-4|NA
TGTGCCAGCAGCCAAGCCCGCGAGACCCGAGGCAAAAACATTCAGTACTTC
CASSQARETRGKNIQYF
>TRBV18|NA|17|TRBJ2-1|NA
TGTGCCAGCTCACTGAAAATCCTAGGGGGGGCCTACAATGAGCAGTTCTTC
CASSLKILGGAYNEQFF
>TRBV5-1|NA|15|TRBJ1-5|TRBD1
TGCGCCAGCAGCTTGGAGGGACAGGGGGGTCAGCCCCAGCATTTT
CASSLEGQGGQPQHF
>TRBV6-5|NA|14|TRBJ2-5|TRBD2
TGTGCCAGCAGGGGACTAGTTGTGGGAGAGACCCAGTACTTC
CASRGLVVGETQYF
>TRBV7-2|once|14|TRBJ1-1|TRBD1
TGTGCCAGCAGCGCCAGCTGGACAGGAGCTGAAGCTTTCTTT
CASSASWTGAEAFF
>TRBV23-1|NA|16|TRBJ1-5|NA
TGCGCCAGCAGTCCGTCGGGGGGCCTCCGTAATCAGCCCCAGCATTTT
CASSPSGGLRNQPQHF
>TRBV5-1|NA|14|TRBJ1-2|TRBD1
TGCGCCAGCCCCAGGGGGCATGGTAACTATGGCTACACCTTC
CASPRGHGNYGYTF
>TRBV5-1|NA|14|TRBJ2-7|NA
TGCGCCAGCAGCTTGGGTCCTAACTCCTACGAGCAGTACTTC
CASSLGPNSYEQYF
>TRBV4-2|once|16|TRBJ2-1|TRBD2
TGTGCCAGCAAGGTCCCTAGCGGGAGCAGGAACAATGAGCAGTTCTTC
CASKVPSGSRNNEQFF
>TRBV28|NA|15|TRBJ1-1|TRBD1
TGTGCCACCGACCCCCGGCCAGGGGGCGGGTTGGAAGCTTTCTTT
CATDPRPGGGLEAFF
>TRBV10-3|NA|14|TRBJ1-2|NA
TGTGCCATCAGTCGGACAGTGATCACCTATGGCTACACCTTC
CAISRTVITYGYTF
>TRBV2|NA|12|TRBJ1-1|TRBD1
TGTGCCATCCTGACAGGGTTAACTGAAGCTTTCTTT
CAILTGLTEAFF
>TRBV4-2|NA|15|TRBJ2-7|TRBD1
TGTGCCAGCAGTCAAAGAGGGACAGGGGCCTACGAGCAGTACTTC
CASSQRGTGAYEQYF
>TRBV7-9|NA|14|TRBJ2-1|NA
TGTGCCAGCAGGGCCGGGACATTCTACAATGAGCAGTTCTTC
CASRAGTFYNEQFF
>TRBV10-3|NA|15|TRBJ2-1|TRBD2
TGTGCCAGCGCCGGCGGGAGCCGACTGAACAATGAGCAGTTCTTC
CASAGGSRLNNEQFF
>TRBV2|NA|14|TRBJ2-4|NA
TGTGCCAGCAGTGGTTCAGGGGAAGTAGACATTCAGTACTTC
CASSGSGEVDIQYF
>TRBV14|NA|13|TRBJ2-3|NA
TGTGCCACCGCGGACAGATACACAGATACGCAGTATTTT
CATADRYTDTQYF
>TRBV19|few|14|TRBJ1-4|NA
TGTGCCAGTAGTGCATGGACCGCGGGTGAAAAACTGTTTTTT
CASSAWTAGEKLFF
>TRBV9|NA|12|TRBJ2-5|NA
TGTGCCAGCAGCGTATCGTTGGAGACCCAGTACTTC
CASSVSLETQYF
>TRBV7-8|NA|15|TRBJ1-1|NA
TGTGCCAGCAGCCCGGGGGGGTGGGACGGGCCTGAAGCTTTCTTT
CASSPGGWDGPEAFF
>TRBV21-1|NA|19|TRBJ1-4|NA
TGTGCCAGCAAGCTTTATCCGGGAGTATTCTGGGCAACTAATGAAAAACTGTTTTTT
CASKLYPGVFWATNEKLFF
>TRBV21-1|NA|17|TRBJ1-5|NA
TGTGCCAGCAGCAACGATAACGGACAGCTTTACAATCAGCCCCAGCATTTT
CASSNDNGQLYNQPQHF
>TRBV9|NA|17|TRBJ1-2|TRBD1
TGTGCCAGCAGCGTCCGGACAGGGGTTGGAGTTAACTATGGCTACACCTTC
CASSVRTGVGVNYGYTF
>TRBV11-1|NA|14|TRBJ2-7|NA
TGTGCCAGCAGCCCAACTTTTGGGCCCTACGAGCAGTACTTC
CASSPTFGPYEQYF
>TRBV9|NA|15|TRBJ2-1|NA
TGTGCCAGCAGCGTTCACCCCCGGGACATCAATGAGCAGTTCTTC
CASSVHPRDINEQFF